These 21 T cell receptor beta chains share one sample of origin, sequenced in a study of blood T cell repertoires in COVID-19. Profiling relied on immunoSEQ multiplex PCR, and the TCRdb table lists in-frame clones only, not all of them. In the table there are more than 150,000 clones, 82% of which are singletons. Sequenced sample: peripheral blood. All receptors come from a woman in her thirties with acute or convalescent COVID-19.

The CDR3 nucleotides are TGTGCCAGCAGCCAAGCTTTCGGGGGATTCTATGGCTACACCTTC. It specifies CASSQAFGGFYGYTF. This chain joins TRBV3-1 (or the pseudogene TRBV3-2) and TRBJ1-2; possible D gene TRBD1, 5 bases. From germline, CDR1 is LGHDT and CDR2 YNNKEL (reference sequence). V was pared by 1 base and J by 4 bases, with 13 bases between. CDR3 length: 15 amino acids.

This chain connects TRBV5-4 to TRBJ2-1; no clear D. CDR3 length: 14 residues. From germline, CDR1 is SGHNT and CDR2 YYREEE (reference sequence). With 0 bases removed from V and 5 bases from J, the gap between germline ends came to 9 bases. The CDR3 DNA reads as TGTGCCAGCAGCTTGGTTGCCAGAAACAATGAGCAGTTCTTC. This translates into CASSLVARNNEQFF.

The chain recombines TRBV13 with TRBJ2-7, with 11 bases that match TRBD1. Germline-derived CDR1 and CDR2 are PRHDT and FYEKMQ (reference sequence). This CDR3 is 14 amino acids long. The J segment lost 4 bases and the V segment lost 5 bases, leaving 4 bases of the junction unmatched. The CDR3 sequence is CASSRGQGEYEQYF. The DNA of the CDR3 is TGTGCCAGCAGCAGGGGACAGGGGGAATACGAGCAGTACTTC.

The CDR3 nucleotides read TGTGCCAGCAGCTTAAGTAATACAGGGGCTACGCAGTATTTT. It is translated as CASSLSNTGATQYF. The rearrangement uses TRBV7-9 and TRBJ2-3; 7 bases are shared with TRBD1. Germline CDR1 SEHNR, CDR2 FQNEAQ (reference sequence). The V segment lost 2 bases and the J segment 8 bases; nucleotides outside the gene matches: 7. The CDR3 has 14 amino acids.

The gene calls are TRBV7-9 and TRBJ1-2; D unclear. V dropped 5 bases and J dropped 7 bases, with 17 bases sitting between them. Per germline, CDR1 SEHNR and CDR2 FQNEAQ (reference sequence). The CDR3 totals 14 residues. The CDR3 DNA reads TGTGCCAGCAGCCCAGATTCAGGTTCACGTGGCTACACCTTC. Residues: CASSPDSGSRGYTF.

V gene TRBV27 combines with J gene TRBJ2-6; 7 bases are shared with TRBD2. There are 18 residues in the CDR3. J lost 0 bases, V lost 2 bases, and 7 bases had no gene match. CDR1 and CDR2 (germline): MNHEY, SMNVEV (reference sequence). The CDR3 DNA follows: TGTGCCAGCAGTTTAAGCTCGGGACTACACTCTGGGGCCAACGTCCTGACTTTC. Translated: CASSLSSGLHSGANVLTF.

The V gene is TRBV5-1, the J gene TRBJ1-3, with D possibly TRBD1 on 6 matching bases. The germline V gene has CDR1 SGHRS and CDR2 YFSETQ. Trimming cost V 0 bases and J 2 bases, with 12 bases left between them. The CDR3 length is 16 residues. The CDR3 bases are TGCGCCAGCAGCTTGGCCGGTTCAGGGGCTGGAAACACCATATATTTT. Its translation: CASSLAGSGAGNTIYF.

This chain links TRBV7-9 with TRBJ2-7; D gene ambiguous. The V gene lost 5 bases and the J gene lost 4 bases, with 18 bases spanning the gap. The CDR3 is 15 amino acids. Germline V CDR1 and CDR2: SEHNR, FQNEAQ (reference sequence). CDR3 sequence (DNA): TGTGCCAGCAGCAAGACACTCACCTCGACATACGAGCAGTACTTC. This gives the protein CASSKTLTSTYEQYF.

The V and J genes are TRBV9 and TRBJ2-2, with a possible D match to TRBD1 (6 bases). The length of the CDR3 is 12 residues. Germline V CDR1 and CDR2: SGDLS, YYNGEE. Trimming left V 3 bases short and J 8 bases short, with 8 bases between. Here the CDR3 reads CASSGGGGELFF. The CDR3 DNA is TGTGCCAGCAGCGGAGGGGGAGGGGAGCTGTTTTTT.

This chain links TRBV7-2 with TRBJ2-5; 9 bases are shared with TRBD1. The length of the CDR3 is 17 residues. The junction had 9 bases not matched to a gene; V was cut back by 4 bases and J by 0 bases. Germline V gene sequence: CDR1 SGHTA, CDR2 FQGNSA. Here the CDR3 reads CASSYRRGTGYQETQYF. The DNA for the CDR3 is TGTGCCAGCAGCTACAGACGGGGGACAGGGTACCAAGAGACCCAGTACTTC.

This clone has just one count. V and J are TRBV15 and TRBJ2-3; tentatively, D is TRBD2 (6 bases). V shed 4 bases and J shed 4 bases, with 18 bases lying between them. CDR1 is LNHNV and CDR2 is YYDKDF in the germline V gene (reference sequence). The CDR3 has 16 amino acids. CDR3 in amino acids: CATSTFKGGKSDTQYF. The CDR3, as DNA: TGTGCCACCAGCACCTTTAAGGGCGGGAAATCAGATACGCAGTATTTT.

The chain is built from TRBV28 and TRBJ2-3, with 8 bases lining up with TRBD2. The CDR3 spans 15 residues. Germline values: CDR1 MDHEN, CDR2 SYDVKM. J gave up 2 bases and V 5 bases, and 6 bases lay outside the gene matches. This chain's CDR3 is CASSARLAHTDTQYF. CDR3 bases: TGTGCCAGCAGTGCTCGACTAGCGCACACAGATACGCAGTATTTT.

This clone was detected a few times. This sequence joins TRBV3-1 (or the pseudogene TRBV3-2) and TRBJ1-3; D is uncertain. The germline V and J ends were trimmed by 1 base and 0 bases, with 13 bases remaining between them. Germline CDR1 and CDR2: LGHDT and YNNKEL (reference sequence). This CDR3 has 17 amino acids. CDR3 DNA sequence: TGTGCCAGCAGCCAAGGAAGGACTGGGAGCTCTGGAAACACCATATATTTT. This codes for CASSQGRTGSSGNTIYF.

This clone was counted only a few times. The chain employs TRBV30 and TRBJ1-2; D ambiguous. The V end lost 0 bases, the J end lost 11 bases, and 10 bases lay between the germline ends. Germline lookup yields CDR1 GTSNPN and CDR2 SVGIG (reference sequence). There are 11 residues in the CDR3. CDR3 sequence: CAWSVRIGYTF. CDR3 DNA sequence: TGTGCCTGGAGTGTACGGATCGGGTACACCTTC.

This clone was detected once. The sample has other DNA sequences that encode this CDR3 too. The chain has TRBV5-6 and TRBJ1-5; D uncertain. CDR3 length equals 13 residues. Trimming cost V 0 bases and J 4 bases, with 5 bases left between them. Per germline, CDR1 SGHDT and CDR2 YYEEEE. DNA of the CDR3: TGTGCCAGCAGCTTGGCAGGTAATCAGCCCCAGCATTTT. Amino acids: CASSLAGNQPQHF.

This clone was recorded a few times. J is TRBJ2-7 and V is TRBV7-2, with D tentatively TRBD1 (6 bases). This CDR3 is 15 amino acids long. The germline V and J ends were trimmed by 5 bases and 3 bases, with 17 bases remaining between them. Germline V gene sequence: CDR1 SGHTA, CDR2 FQGNSA. CDR3 protein: CASSHPGTLLYEQYF. The CDR3 DNA reads as TGTGCCAGCAGCCACCCCGGGACACTACTCTACGAGCAGTACTTC.

The chain links TRBV10-3 to TRBJ1-1; D is unresolved. Trimming removed 10 bases from V and 1 base from J, with 13 bases in between. Per germline, CDR1 ENHRY and CDR2 SYGVKD. This CDR3 has 13 residues. The CDR3 region has the DNA TGTGCCACGGCGGAGGGATGGAACACTGAAGCTTTCTTT. It yields the protein CATAEGWNTEAFF.

This clone was detected once. This chain joins TRBV4-3 and TRBJ1-4, with 7 bases lining up with TRBD1. The CDR3 runs to 17 residues. V dropped 0 bases and J dropped 3; count of bases not matched to a gene: 7. CDR1 LGHNA and CDR2 YSLEER come from the germline V gene. The DNA for the CDR3 is TGCGCCAGCAGCCAAGACCCCAGGGGGGATGCTAATGAAAAACTGTTTTTT. Protein: CASSQDPRGDANEKLFF.

The rearrangement uses TRBV10-1 and TRBJ2-1; TRBD1 aligns across 8 bases. Unmatched junction bases numbered 6, after V lost 3 bases and J lost 14 bases. Germline CDR1 is WNHNN and CDR2 is SYGVQD (reference sequence). This CDR3 has 12 residues. CDR3 nucleotides: TGCGCCAGCAGTGATGGGACAGGCCGTAAGTTCTTC. It specifies CASSDGTGRKFF.

This chain joins TRBV30 and TRBJ1-3; D not resolved. Germline V gene lookup returns CDR1 GTSNPN and CDR2 SVGIG (reference sequence). V lost 0 bases to trimming and J lost 1 base, with 13 bases between them. The CDR3 runs 16 residues. The chain's CDR3 is CAWSVPDIQSGNTIYF. The CDR3 DNA follows: TGTGCCTGGAGTGTACCAGACATCCAATCTGGAAACACCATATATTTT. Full variable domain (missing parts from reference TRBV30 and TRBJ1-3): SQTIHQWPATLVQPVGSPLSLECTVEGTSNPNLYWYRQAAGRGLQLLFYSVGIGQISSEVPQNLSASRPQDRQFILSSKKLLLSDSGFYLCAWSVPDIQSGNTIYFGEGSWLTVV.

The chain uses TRBV21-1 and TRBJ2-7; the listed D gene, TRBD2, was not tested against the DNA. TRBV21-1 is assigned pseudogene status. This CDR3 region has 17 residues. The CDR3 DNA reads as TGTGCCAGCAGCAAAAATCAGGGGACTAGCGGCTCCTACGAGCAGTACTTC. This translates into CASSKNQGTSGSYEQYF.